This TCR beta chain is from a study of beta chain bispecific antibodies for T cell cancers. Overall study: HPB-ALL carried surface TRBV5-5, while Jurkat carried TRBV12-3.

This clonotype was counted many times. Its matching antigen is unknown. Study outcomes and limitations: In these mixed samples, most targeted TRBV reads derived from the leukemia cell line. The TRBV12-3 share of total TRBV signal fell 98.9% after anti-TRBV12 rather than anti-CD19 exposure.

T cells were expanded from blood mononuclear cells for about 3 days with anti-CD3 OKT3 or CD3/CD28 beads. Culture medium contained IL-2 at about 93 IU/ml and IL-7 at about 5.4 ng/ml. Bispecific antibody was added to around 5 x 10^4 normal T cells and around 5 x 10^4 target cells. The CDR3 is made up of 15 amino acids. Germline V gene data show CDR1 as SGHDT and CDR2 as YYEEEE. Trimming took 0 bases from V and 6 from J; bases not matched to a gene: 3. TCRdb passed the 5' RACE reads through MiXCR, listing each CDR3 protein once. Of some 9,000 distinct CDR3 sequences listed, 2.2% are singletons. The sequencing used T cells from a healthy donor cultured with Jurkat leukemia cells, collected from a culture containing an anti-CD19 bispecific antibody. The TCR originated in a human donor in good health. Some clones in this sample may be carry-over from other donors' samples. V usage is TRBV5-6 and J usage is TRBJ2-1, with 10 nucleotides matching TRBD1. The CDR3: CASSLGTGGPNEQFF. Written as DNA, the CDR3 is TGTGCCAGCAGCTTGGGGACAGGGGGTCCCAATGAGCAGTTCTTC. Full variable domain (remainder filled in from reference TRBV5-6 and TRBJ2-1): DAGVTQSPTHLIKTRGQQVTLRCSPKSGHDTVSWYQQALGQGPQFIFQYYEEEERQRGNFPDRFSGHQFPNYSSELNVNALLLGDSALYLCASSLGTGGPNEQFFGPGTRLTVL.